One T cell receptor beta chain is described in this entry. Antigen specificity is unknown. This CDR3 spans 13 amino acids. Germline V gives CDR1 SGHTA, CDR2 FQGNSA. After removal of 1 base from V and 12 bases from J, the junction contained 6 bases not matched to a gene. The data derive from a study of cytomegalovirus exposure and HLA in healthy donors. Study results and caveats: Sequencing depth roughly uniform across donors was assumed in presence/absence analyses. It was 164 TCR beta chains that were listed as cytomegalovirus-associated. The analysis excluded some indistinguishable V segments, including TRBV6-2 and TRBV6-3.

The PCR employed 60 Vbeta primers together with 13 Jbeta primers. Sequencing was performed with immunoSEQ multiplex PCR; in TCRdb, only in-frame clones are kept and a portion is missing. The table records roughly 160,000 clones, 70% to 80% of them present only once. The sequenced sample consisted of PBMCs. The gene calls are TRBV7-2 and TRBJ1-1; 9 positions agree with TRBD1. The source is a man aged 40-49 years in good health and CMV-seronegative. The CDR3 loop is CASSLDGTGSTFF. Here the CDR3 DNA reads TGTGCCAGCAGCTTAGACGGGACAGGGTCGACTTTCTTT.